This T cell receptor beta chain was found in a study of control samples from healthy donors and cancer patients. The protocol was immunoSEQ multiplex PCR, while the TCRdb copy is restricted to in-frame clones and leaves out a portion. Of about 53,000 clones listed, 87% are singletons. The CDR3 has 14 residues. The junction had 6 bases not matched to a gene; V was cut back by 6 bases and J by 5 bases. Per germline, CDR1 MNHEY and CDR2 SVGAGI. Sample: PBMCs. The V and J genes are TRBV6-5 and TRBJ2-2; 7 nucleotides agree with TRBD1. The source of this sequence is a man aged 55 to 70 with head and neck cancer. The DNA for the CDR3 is TGTGCCAGCAGGAAGACAGGGCAAACCGGGGAGCTGTTTTTT. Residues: CASRKTGQTGELFF.